These 8 T cell receptor beta chains share one sample of origin, sequenced in a study of cytomegalovirus exposure and HLA in healthy donors. PCR amplification relied on 60 Vbeta primers (plus 13 Jbeta primers). Here immunoSEQ multiplex PCR was the method, and the copy in TCRdb shows in-frame clones only, minus some. The sample shows some 150,000 clones, roughly 80% of them seen only once. Sequencing was carried out using PBMCs. Every receptor here comes from a woman aged 50 to 65 in good health and CMV-seronegative.

There are a few counts of this clone. A read error may account for a junction end that differs from germline. The chain uses TRBV7-9 and TRBJ2-1; 15 nucleotides agree with TRBD2. This CDR3 is 16 amino acids long. Germline assignment: CDR1 SEHNR and CDR2 FQNEAQ (reference sequence). The CDR3 sequence is CSSSRTSGRAPDEQFF. The CDR3 DNA reads as TGTTCCAGCAGCAGGACTAGCGGGAGGGCCCCAGATGAGCAGTTCTTC.

V is TRBV10-3 and J is TRBJ2-7; no clear D. The CDR3 contains 13 residues. V lost 4 bases to trimming and J lost 7 bases, with 14 bases between them. Germline CDR1 ENHRY, CDR2 SYGVKD. The CDR3 loop is CAISGVSLREQYF. As DNA, the CDR3 is TGTGCCATCAGTGGAGTAAGCTTGAGGGAGCAGTACTTC.

This chain joins TRBV19 and TRBJ1-2; no firm D call. The germline gives CDR1 LNHDA, CDR2 SQIVND (reference sequence). This CDR3 comprises 14 residues. V dropped 1 base and J dropped 2 bases, with 8 bases sitting between them. The CDR3 DNA reads as TGTGCCAGTAGTATAGGCCAGAACAACTATGGCTACACCTTC. Protein: CASSIGQNNYGYTF.

The chain has TRBV5-8 and TRBJ2-7, with D perhaps TRBD1 (5 bases). This CDR3 has 15 amino acids. Germline V gene sequence: CDR1 SGHTS, CDR2 YDEGEE. V lost 1 base to trimming and J lost 2 bases, with 13 bases between them. The DNA of the CDR3 is TGTGCCAGCAGCTTGTGGGGCAGAGTGACCTACGAGCAGTACTTC. It is translated as CASSLWGRVTYEQYF.

The chain is built from TRBV19 and TRBJ1-1, with 8 bases identical to TRBD1. CDR3 length: 16 residues. From germline, CDR1 is LNHDA and CDR2 SQIVND (reference sequence). V gave up 6 bases and J gave up 4 bases; unmatched junction bases: 13. This CDR3 reads CASRSPGQGAGTEAFF. The CDR3 bases are TGTGCCAGTAGATCCCCCGGACAGGGAGCGGGCACTGAAGCTTTCTTT.

The chain carries TRBV18 and TRBJ1-1, with unresolved D. V was clipped by 3 bases and J by 0 bases, with 11 bases between them. The CDR3 spans 15 residues. Per germline, CDR1 KGHSH and CDR2 LQKENI. The CDR3, as DNA: TGTGCCAGCTCACCTGGCCTTAACCTGAACACTGAAGCTTTCTTT. As protein: CASSPGLNLNTEAFF.

The V call is TRBV9, the J call TRBJ1-1, with 8 bases matching TRBD1. CDR1 is SGDLS and CDR2 is YYNGEE in the germline V gene. The CDR3 has 14 amino acids. The V segment lost 3 bases and the J segment 5 bases; nucleotides outside the gene matches: 6. CDR3 sequence reads: CASSAITGGTEAFF. CDR3 DNA: TGTGCCAGCAGCGCCATCACAGGGGGGACTGAAGCTTTCTTT. Filled out from reference TRBV9 and TRBJ1-1, the complete variable domain reads DSGVTQTPKHLITATGQRVTLRCSPRSGDLSVYWYQQSLDQGLQFLIQYYNGEERAKGNILERFSAQQFPDLHSELNLSSLELGDSALYFCASSAITGGTEAFFGQGTRLTVV.

The chain carries TRBV7-8 and TRBJ2-5, with no clear D. V was shortened by 0 bases and J by 3 bases, with 2 bases between the two germline ends. Germline lookup yields CDR1 SGHVS and CDR2 FQNEAQ. This CDR3 region has 12 residues. CDR3 bases: TGTGCCAGCAGCTTAGCCGAAGAGACCCAGTACTTC. This gives the protein CASSLAEETQYF.